The 23 T cell receptor beta chains in this list originate from one sample, sequenced in a study of T cell responses to AZD1222 COVID-19 vaccine. Generated by immunoSEQ multiplex PCR, the TCRdb table keeps only in-frame clones and is missing some. This repertoire shows 110,000 to 150,000 clones, approximately 90% found once; its top ten account for approximately 2.1%. The specimen comprised peripheral blood, sampled on day 0 of AZD1222 vaccination. All receptors derive from an adult in good health.

The V and J genes are TRBV7-6 and TRBJ2-5; the D is unclear. The V and J ends lost 4 bases and 5 bases respectively, with 14 bases between them. There are 14 residues in the CDR3. CDR1 is SGHVS and CDR2 is FNYEAQ in the germline V gene. CDR3 loop: CASSSAQTTETQYF. For the CDR3, the DNA is TGTGCCAGCAGCTCAGCGCAAACGACGGAGACCCAGTACTTC.

The chain carries TRBV2 and TRBJ1-2, with unresolved D. This CDR3 comprises 14 residues. CDR1 and CDR2 from the germline V gene are SNHLY and FYNNEI. Trimming took 6 bases from V and 4 from J, leaving 15 bases between them. CDR3 region: CASSELRALYGYTF. CDR3 coding DNA: TGTGCCAGCAGCGAACTCCGGGCCCTCTATGGCTACACCTTC.

The V and J genes are TRBV14 and TRBJ2-3; perhaps TRBD2 as D (7 bases). The germline gives CDR1 SGHDN, CDR2 FVKESK. Trimming took 5 bases from V and 5 from J, leaving 20 bases between them. The CDR3 is 16 amino acids. This chain's CDR3 is CASSNWMGGLVDTQYF. CDR3 sequence (DNA): TGTGCCAGCAGCAATTGGATGGGGGGGCTTGTAGATACGCAGTATTTT. Full variable domain (missing parts from reference TRBV14 and TRBJ2-3): EAGVTQFPSHSVIEKGQTVTLRCDPISGHDNLYWYRRVMGKEIKFLLHFVKESKQDESGMPNNRFLAERTGGTYSTLKVQPAELEDSGVYFCASSNWMGGLVDTQYFGPGTRLTVL.

V and J are TRBV7-9 and TRBJ2-4; D is perhaps TRBD2 (5 bases). Germline V gives CDR1 SEHNR, CDR2 FQNEAQ (reference sequence). The length of the CDR3 is 15 residues. Trimming shortened V by 1 base and J by 9 bases, and 16 bases separated the two germline ends. CDR3: CASSLGFRGLAIQYF. In DNA form, the CDR3 reads TGTGCCAGCAGCTTAGGTTTCCGGGGTTTAGCCATTCAGTACTTC.

The chain recombines TRBV7-9 with TRBJ1-5; 8 nucleotides line up with TRBD1. The CDR3 is 15 amino acids. Germline trimming cut 5 bases from V and 2 bases from J; bases unmatched to any gene: 5. CDR1 and CDR2 from the germline V gene are SEHNR and FQNEAQ (reference sequence). The CDR3 DNA sequence: TGTGCCAGCAGCCAAGGACAGGGTGGCAATCAGCCCCAGCATTTT. Amino acids: CASSQGQGGNQPQHF.

J is TRBJ1-1 and V is TRBV9; tentatively, D is TRBD1 (6 bases). V lost 4 bases and J 0 bases, leaving 13 bases between the germline ends. The V gene's germline CDR1 is SGDLS and CDR2 YYNGEE. The CDR3 has 15 residues. The CDR3 DNA sequence: TGTGCCAGCAGCCCCCGGAGGGGGGTGAACACTGAAGCTTTCTTT. Its protein product is CASSPRRGVNTEAFF. Together with reference TRBV9 and TRBJ1-1, the CDR3 gives the full variable domain: DSGVTQTPKHLITATGQRVTLRCSPRSGDLSVYWYQQSLDQGLQFLIQYYNGEERAKGNILERFSAQQFPDLHSELNLSSLELGDSALYFCASSPRRGVNTEAFFGQGTRLTVV.

The CDR3 sequence is CATSLGGSNEKLFF. The CDR3 DNA sequence: TGTGCCACCTCTCTCGGGGGCTCTAATGAAAAACTGTTTTTT. V usage is TRBV7-9 and J usage is TRBJ1-4; D is perhaps TRBD1 (6 bases). Trimming took off 10 bases at V and 3 bases at J, with 15 bases between the two ends. Germline lookup yields CDR1 SEHNR and CDR2 FQNEAQ (reference sequence). The CDR3 sequence is 14 residues long.

The chain carries TRBV20-1 and TRBJ1-3; no firm D call. The CDR3 extends over 11 amino acids. The germline V gene has CDR1 DFQATT and CDR2 SNEGSKA (reference sequence). V dropped 6 bases and J dropped 0 bases, with 3 bases sitting between them. CDR3 loop: CSASSGNTIYF. The CDR3 region has the DNA TGCAGTGCGAGCTCTGGAAACACCATATATTTT.

This rearrangement joins TRBV19 to TRBJ1-1; possible D gene TRBD1, 6 bases. Trimming cost V 3 bases and J 1 base, with 6 bases left between them. CDR1 is LNHDA, CDR2 SQIVND, per germline (reference sequence). This CDR3 region has 13 residues. CDR3: CASSIRGNTEAFF. CDR3 nucleotides: TGTGCCAGTAGTATCAGGGGGAACACTGAAGCTTTCTTT.

The chain combines TRBV18 with TRBJ2-5; D possibly corresponds to TRBD1 (5 bases). Trimming took off 0 bases at V and 3 bases at J, with 14 bases between the two ends. This CDR3 has 16 amino acids. CDR1 KGHSH and CDR2 LQKENI come from the germline V gene. CDR3 coding DNA: TGTGCCAGCTCACCACCAAACAGCATCAGGGAAGAGACCCAGTACTTC. Its protein product is CASSPPNSIREETQYF.

This clone was seen a few times. The chain joins TRBV15 to TRBJ2-5, with D tentatively TRBD2 (5 bases). Germline values: CDR1 LNHNV, CDR2 YYDKDF (reference sequence). V was pared by 0 bases and J by 5 bases, with 13 bases between. The CDR3 loop spans 15 amino acids. The CDR3, as DNA: TGTGCCACCAGCAGAGATAGCGCAGCCCCCGAGACCCAGTACTTC. It encodes CATSRDSAAPETQYF.

In this sample, this clone turned up once. This rearrangement joins TRBV7-2 to TRBJ1-4, with TRBD1 as a possible D gene (6 bases). The V and J ends lost 5 bases and 0 bases respectively, with 16 bases between them. Per germline, CDR1 SGHTA and CDR2 FQGNSA. The CDR3 covers 17 residues. The CDR3 here is CASSTRTAVATNEKLFF. For the CDR3, the DNA is TGTGCCAGCAGCACTCGGACAGCCGTAGCAACTAATGAAAAACTGTTTTTT.

This chain joins TRBV4-2 and TRBJ2-3, with D perhaps TRBD2 (6 bases). V lost 0 bases and J lost 0, with 10 bases in between. Looked up from germline, CDR1 is LGHNA and CDR2 is YNFKEQ. The CDR3 totals 16 residues. This CDR3 is CASSQDRGDSTDTQYF. The CDR3 DNA reads as TGTGCCAGCAGCCAAGATCGCGGGGATAGCACAGATACGCAGTATTTT.

This clone was counted a single time. This chain links TRBV2 with TRBJ1-1; tentatively, D is TRBD1 (5 bases). The CDR3 length is 15 residues. CDR1 is SNHLY and CDR2 is FYNNEI in the germline V gene. Trimming cost V 6 bases and J 1 base, with 15 bases left between them. CDR3 residues: CASRDYRDGNTEAFF. DNA of the CDR3: TGTGCCAGCAGAGATTACCGGGACGGGAACACTGAAGCTTTCTTT.

This clone is classed as medium-sized. The junction and the germline gene differ at one end; a read error may be behind it. The chain combines TRBV12-3 or TRBV12-4 with TRBJ1-4; no reliable D call. The length of the CDR3 is 11 residues. CDR3 coding DNA: TGTGCCAGCAGTTTGGGAGCGACACCGACTTTT. It is translated as CASSLGATPTF.

V gene TRBV18 combines with J gene TRBJ2-2; no firm D call. The CDR3 has 14 residues. The germline V gene has CDR1 KGHSH and CDR2 LQKENI. Trimming took 3 bases from V and 4 from J, leaving 9 bases between them. The CDR3 reads CASSPGRATGELFF. In DNA form, the CDR3 reads TGTGCCAGCTCACCGGGCCGGGCCACCGGGGAGCTGTTTTTT.

Turning to this clone: Mismatch with germline at one junction end may stem from a read error. CDR3 nucleotide sequence: TGTGCCAGCAGCCAAGGGGCAGGGGAGGTCCCTCGCTTC. Amino acids: CASSQGAGEVPRF. The V call is TRBV3-1 (or the pseudogene TRBV3-2), the J call TRBJ2-7; D is possibly TRBD1 or TRBD2 (6 bases each). CDR1 is LGHDT, CDR2 YNNKEL, per germline (reference sequence). The CDR3 spans 13 residues.

The rearrangement links TRBV15 to TRBJ1-2; D not certain. Germline lookup yields CDR1 LNHNV and CDR2 YYDKDF (reference sequence). The CDR3 spans 13 residues. V gave up 8 bases and J gave up 3 bases, with 13 bases separating them. The CDR3 protein is CATQFDQDYGYTF. CDR3 DNA sequence: TGTGCCACCCAATTCGACCAGGACTATGGCTACACCTTC.

The CDR3 spells CAFGVVPRRLIGTSETQYF. The CDR3 nucleotides are TGTGCCTTCGGTGTCGTCCCCAGGCGCCTGATCGGAACTTCAGAGACCCAGTACTTC. The V gene is TRBV30, the J gene TRBJ2-5; no firm D call. In germline, CDR1 is GTSNPN, CDR2 SVGIG (reference sequence). The CDR3 loop spans 19 amino acids. Trimming took 7 bases from V and 4 from J, leaving 34 bases between them.

J is TRBJ2-1 and V is TRBV18; the D is unclear. Germline CDR1 reads KGHSH; CDR2 reads LQKENI. Trimming removed 1 base from V and 7 bases from J, with 11 bases in between. The length of the CDR3 is 14 residues. The CDR3 loop reads CASSPRSGNNEQFF. In nucleotides, the CDR3 is TGTGCCAGCTCACCACGGTCGGGTAATAATGAGCAGTTCTTC.

This chain links TRBV28 with TRBJ1-5; the D is unclear. The CDR3 is 14 amino acids. Germline CDR1 MDHEN, CDR2 SYDVKM. Trimming cost V 6 bases and J 3 bases, with 12 bases left between them. The CDR3 region is CASSLMNVNQPQHF. As DNA, the CDR3 is TGTGCCAGCAGCCTTATGAACGTCAATCAGCCCCAGCATTTT.

The chain is built from TRBV19 and TRBJ1-5; 7 bases line up with TRBD1. Germline V gene data show CDR1 as LNHDA and CDR2 as SQIVND (reference sequence). This CDR3 contains 16 residues. Trimming cost V 5 bases and J 4 bases; bases outside gene matches: 11. CDR3 in DNA: TGTGCCAGTAGTCTCCGACAGGGTGGAGGGAATCAGCCCCAGCATTTT. This sequence encodes CASSLRQGGGNQPQHF.

The chain has TRBV19 and TRBJ1-5; D is unclear. The V end lost 1 base, the J end lost 6 bases, and 7 bases lay between the germline ends. The germline V gene encodes CDR1 LNHDA and CDR2 SQIVND (reference sequence). This CDR3 spans 13 amino acids. In DNA form, the CDR3 reads TGTGCCAGTAGTATAGGAGGAGGTCAGCCCCAGCATTTT. The encoded protein is CASSIGGGQPQHF.